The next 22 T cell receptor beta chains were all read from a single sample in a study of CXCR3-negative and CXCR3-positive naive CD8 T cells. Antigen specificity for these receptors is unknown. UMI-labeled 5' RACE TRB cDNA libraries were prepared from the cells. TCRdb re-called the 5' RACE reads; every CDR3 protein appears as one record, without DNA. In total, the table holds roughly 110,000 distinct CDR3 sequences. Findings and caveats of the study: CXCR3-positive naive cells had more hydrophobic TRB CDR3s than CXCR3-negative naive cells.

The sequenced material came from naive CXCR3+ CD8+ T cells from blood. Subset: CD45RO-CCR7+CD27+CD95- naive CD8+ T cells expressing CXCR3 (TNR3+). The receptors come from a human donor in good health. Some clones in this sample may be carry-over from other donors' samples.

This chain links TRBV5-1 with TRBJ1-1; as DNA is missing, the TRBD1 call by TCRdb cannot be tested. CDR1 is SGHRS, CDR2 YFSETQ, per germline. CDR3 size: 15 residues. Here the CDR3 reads CASSPRGEMNTEAFF.

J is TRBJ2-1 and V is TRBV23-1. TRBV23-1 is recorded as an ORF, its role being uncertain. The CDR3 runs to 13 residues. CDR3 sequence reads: CASSQGHLNEQFF.

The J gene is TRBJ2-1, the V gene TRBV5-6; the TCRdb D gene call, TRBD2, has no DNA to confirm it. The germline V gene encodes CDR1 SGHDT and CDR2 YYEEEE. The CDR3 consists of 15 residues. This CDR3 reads CASSTGLAGHNEQFF.

CDR3 sequence reads: CASSVGTGLEQYF. The chain recombines TRBV9 with TRBJ2-7; without DNA, the TCRdb call of TRBD2 cannot be checked. Germline-derived CDR1 and CDR2 are SGDLS and YYNGEE. The CDR3 spans 13 residues.

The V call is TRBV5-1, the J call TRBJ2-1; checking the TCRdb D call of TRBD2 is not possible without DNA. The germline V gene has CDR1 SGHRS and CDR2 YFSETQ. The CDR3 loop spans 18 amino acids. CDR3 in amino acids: CASSSSSSGRAAYNEQFF.

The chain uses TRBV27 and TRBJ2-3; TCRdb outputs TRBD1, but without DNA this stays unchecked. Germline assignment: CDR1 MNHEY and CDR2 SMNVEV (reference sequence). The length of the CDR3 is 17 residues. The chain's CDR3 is CASSLSLRAPSTDTQYF.

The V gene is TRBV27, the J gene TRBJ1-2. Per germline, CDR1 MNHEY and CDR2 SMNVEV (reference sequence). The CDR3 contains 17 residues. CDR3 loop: CASSSLGEGIANYGYTF.

CDR3 sequence: CASSQFEPTGELFF. The V and J genes are TRBV4-2 and TRBJ2-2. The CDR3 length is 14 residues. Germline V gene data show CDR1 as LGHNA and CDR2 as YNFKEQ.

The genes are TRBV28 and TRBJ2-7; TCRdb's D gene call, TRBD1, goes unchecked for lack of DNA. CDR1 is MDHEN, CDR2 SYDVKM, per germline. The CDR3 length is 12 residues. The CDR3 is CASSPDKYEQYF. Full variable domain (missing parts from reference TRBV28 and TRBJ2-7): DVKVTQSSRYLVKRTGEKVFLECVQDMDHENMFWYRQDPGLGLRLIYFSYDVKMKEKGDIPEGYSVSREKKERFSLILESASTNQTSMYLCASSPDKYEQYFGPGTRLTVT.

The CDR3 sequence is CASSGSPSSYEQYF. This chain links TRBV27 with TRBJ2-7; without DNA, the TCRdb call of TRBD1 cannot be checked. This CDR3 is 14 amino acids long. The germline gives CDR1 MNHEY, CDR2 SMNVEV (reference sequence).

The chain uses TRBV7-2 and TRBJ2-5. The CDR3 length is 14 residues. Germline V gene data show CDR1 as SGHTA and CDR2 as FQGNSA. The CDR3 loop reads CASGPELPLETQYF.

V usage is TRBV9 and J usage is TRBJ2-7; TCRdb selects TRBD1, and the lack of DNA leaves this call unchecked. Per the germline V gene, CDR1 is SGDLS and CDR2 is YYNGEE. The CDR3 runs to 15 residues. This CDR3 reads CASSVDVGRPYEQYF.

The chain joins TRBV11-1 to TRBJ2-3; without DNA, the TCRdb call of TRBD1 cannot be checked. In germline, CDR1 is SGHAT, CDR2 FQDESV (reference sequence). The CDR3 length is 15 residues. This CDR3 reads CASSLNRGGADTQYF.

CDR3 sequence: CASSYGGNGIQYF. This chain uses TRBV6-5 with TRBJ2-4; TCRdb picks TRBD1, but there is no DNA to check that call. The CDR3 is 13 residues long. CDR1 and CDR2 (germline): MNHEY, SVGAGI.

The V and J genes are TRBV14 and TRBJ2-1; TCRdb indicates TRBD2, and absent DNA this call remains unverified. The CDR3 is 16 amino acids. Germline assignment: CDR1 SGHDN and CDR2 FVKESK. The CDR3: CASSPKSRRELNEQFF.

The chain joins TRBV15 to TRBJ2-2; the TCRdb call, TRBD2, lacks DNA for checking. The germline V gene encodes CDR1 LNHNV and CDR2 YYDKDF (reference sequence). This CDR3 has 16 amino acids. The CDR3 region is CATSKSRLASTGELFF.

CDR3 in amino acids: CSADPWDTYNEQFF. V gene TRBV29-1 combines with J gene TRBJ2-1; absent DNA, TCRdb's TRBD1 call cannot be checked. CDR3 length: 14 residues. Germline assignment: CDR1 SQVTM and CDR2 ANQGSEA.

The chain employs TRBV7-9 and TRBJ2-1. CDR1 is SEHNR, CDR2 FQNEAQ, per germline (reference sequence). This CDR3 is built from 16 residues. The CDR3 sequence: CASSSLHRGPYNEQFF.

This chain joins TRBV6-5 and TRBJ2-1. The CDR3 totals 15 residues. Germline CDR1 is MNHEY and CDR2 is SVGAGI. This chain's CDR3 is CASSYSGSSYNEQFF.

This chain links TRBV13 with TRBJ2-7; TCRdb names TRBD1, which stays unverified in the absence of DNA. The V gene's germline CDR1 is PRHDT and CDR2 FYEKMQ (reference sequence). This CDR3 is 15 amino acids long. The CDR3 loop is CASSVEAGHSYEQYF.

The CDR3 here is CSVVQRAGEAFF. The chain uses TRBV29-1 and TRBJ1-1. The V gene's germline CDR1 is SQVTM and CDR2 ANQGSEA. The CDR3 has 12 residues.

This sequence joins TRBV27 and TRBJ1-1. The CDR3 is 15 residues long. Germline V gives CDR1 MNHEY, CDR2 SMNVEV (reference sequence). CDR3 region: CASSLEEGLGTEAFF.